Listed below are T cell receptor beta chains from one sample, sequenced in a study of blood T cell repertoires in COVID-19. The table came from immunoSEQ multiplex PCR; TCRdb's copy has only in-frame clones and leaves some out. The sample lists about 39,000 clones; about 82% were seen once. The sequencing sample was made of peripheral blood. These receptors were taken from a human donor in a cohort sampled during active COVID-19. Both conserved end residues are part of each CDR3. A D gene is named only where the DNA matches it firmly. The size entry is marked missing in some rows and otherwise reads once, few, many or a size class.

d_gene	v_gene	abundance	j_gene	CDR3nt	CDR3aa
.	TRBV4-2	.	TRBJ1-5	TGTGCCAGCAGCCAAGATCAGGGCCCCAATCAGCCCCAGCATTTT	CASSQDQGPNQPQHF
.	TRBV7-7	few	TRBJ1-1	TGTGCTAGCAGCCTGAGGAGGGAGGCTTTCTTT	CASSLRREAFF
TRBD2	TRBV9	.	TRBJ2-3	TGTGCCAGCAGCGTCGGGACTAGCGGAAACACAGATACGCAGTATTTT	CASSVGTSGNTDTQYF
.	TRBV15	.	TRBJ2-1	TGTGCCACCAGCATCACAGTTCCCGTTCCACAGAATGAGCAGTTCTTC	CATSITVPVPQNEQFF
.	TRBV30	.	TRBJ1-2	TGTGCCTGCCTCGAAGGACACCTCGGCTACACCTTC	CACLEGHLGYTF
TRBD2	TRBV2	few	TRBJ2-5	TGTGCCAGCAGTGAAGGGGCTAGCGGGGGGTTCGTGGAGACCCAGTACTTC	CASSEGASGGFVETQYF
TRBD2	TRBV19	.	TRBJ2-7	TGTGCCAGTAGTATCCGTTCTAGCGGGAGGACCCTACTGGAAGCCTACGAGCAGTACTTC	CASSIRSSGRTLLEAYEQYF
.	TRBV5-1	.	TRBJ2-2	TGCGCCAGCAGCTTGGGAGGGGGCACCGGGGAGCTGTTTTTT	CASSLGGGTGELFF
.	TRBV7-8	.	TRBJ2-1	TGTGCCAGCAGCCCCCAGCGGAACTCCTACAATGAGCAGTTCTTC	CASSPQRNSYNEQFF
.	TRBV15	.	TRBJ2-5	TGTGCCACCAGCAGAGCTAGCGTCACCCGACAAGAGACCCAGTACTTC	CATSRASVTRQETQYF
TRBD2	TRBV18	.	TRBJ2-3	TGTGCCAGCTCACTTCATCGGACTAGCGGGGTGACCACAGATACGCAGTATTTT	CASSLHRTSGVTTDTQYF
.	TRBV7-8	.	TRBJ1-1	TGTGCCAGCAGCTTCGGGGAGAACACTGAAGCTTTCTTT	CASSFGENTEAFF
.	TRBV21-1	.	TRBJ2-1	TGTGCCAGCAGCAAAGCCGGGAACAATGAGCAGTTCTTC	CASSKAGNNEQFF
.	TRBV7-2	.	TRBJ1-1	TGTGCCAGCAGCTTTCAAAGGGGGAACACTGAAGCTTTCTTT	CASSFQRGNTEAFF
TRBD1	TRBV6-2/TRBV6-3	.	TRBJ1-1	TGTGCCAGCAGTTACGAGACAGGGGGCGCGGACACTGAAGCTTTCTTT	CASSYETGGADTEAFF
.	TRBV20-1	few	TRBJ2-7	TGCAGTGCTAGTAGTACAGGGGACTTCTACGAGCAGTACTTC	CSASSTGDFYEQYF
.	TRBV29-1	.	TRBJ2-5	TGCAGCGTTGCGTACAGCCAAGAGACCCAGTACTTC	CSVAYSQETQYF
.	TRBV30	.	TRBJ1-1	TGTGCCTGGGGACGGTCTTACGTTGAAGCTTTCTTT	CAWGRSYVEAFF
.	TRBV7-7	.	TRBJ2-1	TGTGCTAGCAGCTTACTAGGGGAGGCAGATGAGCAGTTCTTC	CASSLLGEADEQFF
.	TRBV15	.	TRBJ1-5	TGTGCCACCAGCAGAGTACAGGGACCTGCTCCCCAGCATTTT	CATSRVQGPAPQHF
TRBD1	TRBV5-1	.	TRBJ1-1	TGCGCCAGCAGCGTACAGGGGATGGGGCTCAACACTGAAGCTTTCTTT	CASSVQGMGLNTEAFF
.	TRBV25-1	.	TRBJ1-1	TGTGCCAGCAGTGCGGACAGATCCACTGAAGCTTTCTTT	CASSADRSTEAFF
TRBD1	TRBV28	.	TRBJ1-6	TGTGCCAGCAGGTCAGGGGGGAATTCACCCCTCCACTTT	CASRSGGNSPLHF
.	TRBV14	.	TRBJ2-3	TGTGCCAGCAGCCTCGCGGGCGGGCGGGCAGATACGCAGTATTTT	CASSLAGGRADTQYF
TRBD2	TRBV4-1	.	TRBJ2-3	TGCGCCAGCAGACCTAGCGGGGGACACACAGATACGCAGTATTTT	CASRPSGGHTDTQYF
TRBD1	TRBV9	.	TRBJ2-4	TGTGCCAGCAGCGTAGGACAGGGAGCCAAAAACATTCAGTACTTC	CASSVGQGAKNIQYF
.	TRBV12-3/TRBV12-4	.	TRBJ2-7	TGTGCCAGCAGTTTAGGGGAGATCTACGAGCAGTACTTC	CASSLGEIYEQYF